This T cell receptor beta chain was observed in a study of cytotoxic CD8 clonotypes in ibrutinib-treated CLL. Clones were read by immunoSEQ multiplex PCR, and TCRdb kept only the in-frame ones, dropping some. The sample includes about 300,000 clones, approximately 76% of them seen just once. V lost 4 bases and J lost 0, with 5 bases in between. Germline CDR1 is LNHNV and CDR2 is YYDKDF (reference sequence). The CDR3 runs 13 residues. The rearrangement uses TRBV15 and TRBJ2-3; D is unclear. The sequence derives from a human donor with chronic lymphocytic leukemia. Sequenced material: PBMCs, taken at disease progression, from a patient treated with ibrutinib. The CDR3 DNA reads TGTGCCACCAGCACTCCTAGCACAGATACGCAGTATTTT. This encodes CATSTPSTDTQYF.